This T cell receptor (beta chain) derives from a study of T cells after yellow fever vaccination. Overall study findings and caveats: Contamination of FACS-sorted repertoires by abundant clonotypes from the bulk population could occur. The booster saw the reappearance of most primary-vaccination clones (96% CD4, less than 90% CD8). The secondary response was weaker, and its peak arrived faster, on day 5 versus 15.

The V and J ends lost 6 bases and 7 bases respectively, with 9 bases between them. There are 11 residues in the CDR3. This clonotype was found a few times. The antigen remains undetermined. The 5'RACE template-switching step produced TCR cDNA and added a universal primer site and UMIs. Using its own MiXCR run on the 5' RACE reads, TCRdb lists one record per CDR3 protein. The repertoire holds under 200,000 distinct CDR3 sequences, with approximately 10% as singletons. The rearrangement uses TRBV12-3 or TRBV12-4 and TRBJ2-5; D ambiguous. The receptor was isolated from a man aged 18 to 35 who received the YFV17D yellow fever vaccine. This sample comprised CD8+ T cells sorted from PBMCs, obtained 15 days after the yellow fever booster vaccination. CDR3 nucleotides: TGTGCCAGCAGCGTCGCTGTGACCCAGTACTTC. Translated, it gives CASSVAVTQYF.